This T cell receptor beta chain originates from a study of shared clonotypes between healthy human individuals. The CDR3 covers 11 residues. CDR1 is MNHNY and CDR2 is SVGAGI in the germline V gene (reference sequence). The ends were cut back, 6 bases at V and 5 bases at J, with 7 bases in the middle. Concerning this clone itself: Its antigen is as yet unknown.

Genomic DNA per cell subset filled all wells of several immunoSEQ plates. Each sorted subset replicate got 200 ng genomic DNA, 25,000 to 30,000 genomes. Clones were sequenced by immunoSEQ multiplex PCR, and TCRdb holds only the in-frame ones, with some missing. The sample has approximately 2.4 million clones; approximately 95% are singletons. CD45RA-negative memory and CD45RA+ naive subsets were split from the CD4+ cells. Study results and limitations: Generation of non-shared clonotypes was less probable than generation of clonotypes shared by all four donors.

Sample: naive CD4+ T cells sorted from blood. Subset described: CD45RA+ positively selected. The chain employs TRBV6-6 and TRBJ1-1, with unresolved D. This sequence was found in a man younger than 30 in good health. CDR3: CASSWRTEAFF. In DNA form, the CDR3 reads TGTGCCAGCAGCTGGCGGACTGAAGCTTTCTTT.